This T cell receptor (beta chain) was sequenced during a study of T cell repertoires in aging, cancer and after chemotherapy. The wider study: Six age groups, ranging from 30 or younger to 70 or older, included the donors. Study-wide findings and caveats: Across the chemotherapy interval, each cancer cohort showed higher median generation probability, suggesting thymic rebound. In cancer patients, declining TCR diversity with age involved lost richness and lost evenness.

As concerns this clonotype: What it recognizes is unknown.

TCR beta rearrangements were amplified from peripheral blood genomic DNA. The CDR3 spans 15 residues. The V and J ends lost 7 bases and 2 bases respectively, with 18 bases between them. CDR1 is SEHNR and CDR2 is FQNEAQ in the germline V gene (reference sequence). A mixed TRB-A/B primer pool amplified rearranged TRB by multiplex touch-down PCR. In TCRdb, the multiplex PCR reads were re-called with MiXCR into one record per CDR3 protein. The table includes about 5,300 distinct CDR3 sequences, around 45% detected once. The TCR comes from a human donor with a blood cancer. The V gene is TRBV7-9, the J gene TRBJ2-7, with D possibly matching TRBD1 (6 bases). Material: blood. CDR3 in DNA: TGTGCCAGCACCCCGGCACAGGGAGCGACCTACGAGCAGTACTTC. Its translation: CASTPAQGATYEQYF.